A selection of T cell receptor beta chains follows, all from one sample in a study of T cell responses to AZD1222 COVID-19 vaccine. The method was immunoSEQ multiplex PCR; TCRdb's version includes in-frame clones alone and lacks a portion of them. The repertoire holds roughly 110,000 clones, about 93% seen once, with under 25% in the top ten. The sequencing used peripheral blood, collected on day 0 of AZD1222 vaccination. These receptors all stem from an adult in good health. Each CDR3 is given without its conserved first and last residue.

V gene	J gene	CDR3 protein
TRBV29-1	TRBJ2-3	SVEGNTDTQY
TRBV7-6	TRBJ2-1	ASSLPSQGNEQF
TRBV5-1	TRBJ2-2	ASSPIGGPQTGELF
TRBV10-1	TRBJ2-7	ASQGSPREQY
TRBV18	TRBJ2-6	ASSPNTGANVLT
TRBV3-1/TRBV3-2	TRBJ2-1	ASSQDPRTSGGHDNEQF
TRBV2	TRBJ1-4	ASSDRDRGEKLF
TRBV18	TRBJ2-1	ASSPPLAHSYNEQF
TRBV4-3	TRBJ2-6	ASSQESGAGANVLT
TRBV6-1	TRBJ1-5	ASSEGYDRGNQPQH